This T cell receptor beta chain was documented in a study of regulatory T cells in long-lasting Graves disease. Study overall: More than 5 years of antithyroid drugs with positive TSH receptor antibodies defined persistent Graves' disease. Study outcomes and limitations: Thyroid tissue was not sampled; only peripheral blood was. Persistent disease exhibited a predilection for TRBV28, TRBJ1-2 and TRBJ2-5.

Trimming took 0 bases from V and 3 from J; bases not matched to a gene: 0. Germline V gives CDR1 MNHNS, CDR2 SASEGT. The CDR3 is made up of 14 amino acids. This clonotype was observed many times. Antigen: not known. The TCR beta library used iRepertoire HTBI primers with Arm-PCR amplification of CDR3. Using its own MiXCR run on the multiplex PCR reads, TCRdb lists one record per CDR3 protein. The table shows some 330,000 distinct CDR3 sequences, with approximately 25% occurring only once. Stated time point: persistent/refractory GD, antithyroid drugs over 5 years with positive TRAb. From RNA extracted from PBMCs, the TCR library was made.

V is TRBV6-1 and J is TRBJ2-7, with 9 bases that match TRBD1. The source material was peripheral blood mononuclear cells (PBMCs), sampled when the disease was refractory, from a patient treated with antithyroid drugs. The TCR originated in a woman in her forties with Graves disease. The CDR3 nucleotides read TGTGCCAGCAGTGAAGCGACAGGGGGCTACGAGCAGTACTTC. It translates to CASSEATGGYEQYF.